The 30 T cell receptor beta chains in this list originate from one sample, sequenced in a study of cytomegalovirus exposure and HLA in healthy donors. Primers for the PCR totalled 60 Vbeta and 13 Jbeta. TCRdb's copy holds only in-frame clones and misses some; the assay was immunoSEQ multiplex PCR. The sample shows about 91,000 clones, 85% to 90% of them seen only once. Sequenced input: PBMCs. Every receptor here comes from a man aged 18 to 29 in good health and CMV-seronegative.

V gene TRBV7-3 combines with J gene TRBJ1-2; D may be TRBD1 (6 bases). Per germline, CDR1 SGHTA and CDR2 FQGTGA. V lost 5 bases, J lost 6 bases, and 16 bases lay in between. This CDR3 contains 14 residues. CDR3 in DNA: TGTGCCAGCAGCGCAACACCTAACAGGGATGGCTACACCTTC. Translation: CASSATPNRDGYTF.

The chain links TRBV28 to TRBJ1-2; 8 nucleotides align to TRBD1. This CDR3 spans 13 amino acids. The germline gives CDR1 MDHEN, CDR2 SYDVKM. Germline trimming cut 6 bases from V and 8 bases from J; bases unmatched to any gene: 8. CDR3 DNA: TGTGCCAGCAGGATGGACAGGGTGAGGGGCTACACCTTC. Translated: CASRMDRVRGYTF.

The DNA of the CDR3 is TGTGCCAGCAGCTCCCCAGTCACGTCGGACAGGGAAGTCTCTGGGGCCAACGTCCTGACTTTC. Translation: CASSSPVTSDREVSGANVLTF. The chain couples TRBV13 to TRBJ2-6, with 8 bases that match TRBD1. The CDR3 totals 21 residues. The germline gives CDR1 PRHDT, CDR2 FYEKMQ (reference sequence). J gave up 0 bases and V 4 bases, and 17 bases lay outside the gene matches.

This CDR3 reads CSVARLTSSYEQYF. DNA of the CDR3: TGCAGCGTTGCTAGGTTAACAAGCTCCTACGAGCAGTACTTC. The chain couples TRBV29-1 to TRBJ2-7; D remains unclear. The V gene's germline CDR1 is SQVTM and CDR2 ANQGSEA. The CDR3 is 14 amino acids. The germline V and J ends were trimmed by 4 bases and 0 bases, with 13 bases remaining between them.

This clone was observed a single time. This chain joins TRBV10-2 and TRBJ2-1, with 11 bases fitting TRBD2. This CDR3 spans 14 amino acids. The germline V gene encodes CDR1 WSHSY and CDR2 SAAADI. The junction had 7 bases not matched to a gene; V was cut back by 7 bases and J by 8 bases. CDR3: CASTLAGGLDEQFF. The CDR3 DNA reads TGCGCCAGCACCCTAGCGGGAGGTTTAGATGAGCAGTTCTTC.

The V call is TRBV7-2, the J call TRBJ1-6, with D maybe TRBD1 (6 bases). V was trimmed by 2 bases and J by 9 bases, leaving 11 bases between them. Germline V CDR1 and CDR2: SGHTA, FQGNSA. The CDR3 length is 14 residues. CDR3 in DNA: TGTGCCAGCAGCTTAATGGCCAGGGGTTCACCCCTCCACTTT. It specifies CASSLMARGSPLHF.

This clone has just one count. The CDR3 loop reads CASSLSGRAYEQYF. The CDR3 DNA follows: TGTGCCAGCAGTCTTAGCGGGAGGGCTTACGAGCAGTACTTC. This rearrangement joins TRBV27 to TRBJ2-7, with 11 bases aligning to TRBD2. The length of the CDR3 is 14 residues. Trimming removed 5 bases from V and 4 bases from J; junction bases left unmatched: 4. Per germline, CDR1 MNHEY and CDR2 SMNVEV (reference sequence).

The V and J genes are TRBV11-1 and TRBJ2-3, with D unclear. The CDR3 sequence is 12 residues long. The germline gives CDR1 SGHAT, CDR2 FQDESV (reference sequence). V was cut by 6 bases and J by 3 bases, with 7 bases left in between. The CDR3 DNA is TGTGCCAGCAGTCCGGGTACAGATACGCAGTATTTT. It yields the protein CASSPGTDTQYF.

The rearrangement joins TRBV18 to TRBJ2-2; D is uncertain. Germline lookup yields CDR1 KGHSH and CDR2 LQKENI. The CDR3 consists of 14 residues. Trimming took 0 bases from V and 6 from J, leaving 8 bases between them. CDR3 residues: CASSPPPGAGELFF. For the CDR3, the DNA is TGTGCCAGCTCACCACCGCCGGGTGCCGGGGAGCTGTTTTTT.

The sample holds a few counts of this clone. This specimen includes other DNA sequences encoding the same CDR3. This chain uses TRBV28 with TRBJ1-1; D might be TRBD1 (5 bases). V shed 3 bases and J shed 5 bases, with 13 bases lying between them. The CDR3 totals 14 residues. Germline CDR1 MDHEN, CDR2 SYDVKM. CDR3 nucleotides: TGTGCCAGCAGTTTCGTGCCACAGGCGACTGAAGCTTTCTTT. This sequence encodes CASSFVPQATEAFF. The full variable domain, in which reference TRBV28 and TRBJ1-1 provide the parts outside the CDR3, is DVKVTQSSRYLVKRTGEKVFLECVQDMDHENMFWYRQDPGLGLRLIYFSYDVKMKEKGDIPEGYSVSREKKERFSLILESASTNQTSMYLCASSFVPQATEAFFGQGTRLTVV.

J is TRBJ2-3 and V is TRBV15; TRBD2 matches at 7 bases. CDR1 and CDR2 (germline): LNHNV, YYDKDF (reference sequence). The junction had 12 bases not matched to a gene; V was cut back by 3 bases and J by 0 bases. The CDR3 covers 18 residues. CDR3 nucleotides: TGTGCCACCAGCAGTACACGTAGAGCGGGACCAAGCACAGATACGCAGTATTTT. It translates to CATSSTRRAGPSTDTQYF.

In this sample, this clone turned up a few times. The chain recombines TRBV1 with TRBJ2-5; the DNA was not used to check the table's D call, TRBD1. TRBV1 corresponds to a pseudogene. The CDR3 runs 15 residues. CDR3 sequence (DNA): TGCACCAGCAGCCTCCAGGGGAACTTACAAGAGACCCAGTACTTC. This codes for CTSSLQGNLQETQYF.

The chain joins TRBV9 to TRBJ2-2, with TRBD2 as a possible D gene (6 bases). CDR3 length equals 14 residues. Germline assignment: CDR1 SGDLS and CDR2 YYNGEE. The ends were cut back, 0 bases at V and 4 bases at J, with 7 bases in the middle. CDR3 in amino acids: CASSVGGVTGELFF. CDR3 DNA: TGTGCCAGCAGCGTAGGCGGGGTCACCGGGGAGCTGTTTTTT.

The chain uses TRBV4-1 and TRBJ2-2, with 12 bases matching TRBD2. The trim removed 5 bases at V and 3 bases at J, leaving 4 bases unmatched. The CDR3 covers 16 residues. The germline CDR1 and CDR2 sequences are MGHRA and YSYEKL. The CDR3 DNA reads TGCGCCAGCAGCGCCGGACTAGCGGGGTACACCGGGGAGCTGTTTTTT. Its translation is CASSAGLAGYTGELFF.

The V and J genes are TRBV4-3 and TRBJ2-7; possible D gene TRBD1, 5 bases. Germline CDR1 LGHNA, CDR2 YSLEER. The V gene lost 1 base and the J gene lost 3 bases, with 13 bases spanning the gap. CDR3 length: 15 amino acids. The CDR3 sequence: CASSQGRTRVYEQYF. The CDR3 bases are TGCGCCAGCAGCCAAGGAAGGACACGCGTCTACGAGCAGTACTTC.

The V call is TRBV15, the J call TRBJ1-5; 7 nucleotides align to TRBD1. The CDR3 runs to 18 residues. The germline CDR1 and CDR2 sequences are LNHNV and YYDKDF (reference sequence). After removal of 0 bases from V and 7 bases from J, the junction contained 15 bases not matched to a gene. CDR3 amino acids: CATSRDSNTGVGGQPQHF. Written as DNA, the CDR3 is TGTGCCACCAGCAGAGATTCAAACACAGGGGTGGGAGGACAGCCCCAGCATTTT.

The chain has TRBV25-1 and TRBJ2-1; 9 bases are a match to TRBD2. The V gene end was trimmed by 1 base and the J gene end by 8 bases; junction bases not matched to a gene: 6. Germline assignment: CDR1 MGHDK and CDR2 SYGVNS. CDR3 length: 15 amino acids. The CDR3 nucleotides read TGTGCCAGCAGTGAATCGGGGGCGGGAGGGGATGAGCAGTTCTTC. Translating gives CASSESGAGGDEQFF.

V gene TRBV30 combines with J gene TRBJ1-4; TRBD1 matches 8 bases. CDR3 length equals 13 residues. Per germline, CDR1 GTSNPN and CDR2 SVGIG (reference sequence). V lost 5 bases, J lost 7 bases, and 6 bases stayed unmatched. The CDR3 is CAWARGRGEKLFF. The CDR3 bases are TGTGCCTGGGCCAGGGGGCGCGGTGAAAAACTGTTTTTT. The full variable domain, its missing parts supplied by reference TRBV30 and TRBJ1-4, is SQTIHQWPATLVQPVGSPLSLECTVEGTSNPNLYWYRQAAGRGLQLLFYSVGIGQISSEVPQNLSASRPQDRQFILSSKKLLLSDSGFYLCAWARGRGEKLFFGSGTQLSVL.

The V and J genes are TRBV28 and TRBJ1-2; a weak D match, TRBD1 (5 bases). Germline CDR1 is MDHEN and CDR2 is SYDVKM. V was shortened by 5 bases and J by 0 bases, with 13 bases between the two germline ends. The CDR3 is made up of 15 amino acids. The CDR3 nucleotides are TGTGCCAGCAGTCCCCAGGGCAGAACTAACTATGGCTACACCTTC. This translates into CASSPQGRTNYGYTF.

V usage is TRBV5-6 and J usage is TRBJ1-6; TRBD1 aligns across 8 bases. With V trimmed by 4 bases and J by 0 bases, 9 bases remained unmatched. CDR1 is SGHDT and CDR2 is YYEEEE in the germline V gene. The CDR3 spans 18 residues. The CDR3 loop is CASSTDRAMSSYNSPLHF. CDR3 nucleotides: TGTGCCAGCAGCACGGACAGGGCTATGAGCTCCTATAATTCACCCCTCCACTTT.

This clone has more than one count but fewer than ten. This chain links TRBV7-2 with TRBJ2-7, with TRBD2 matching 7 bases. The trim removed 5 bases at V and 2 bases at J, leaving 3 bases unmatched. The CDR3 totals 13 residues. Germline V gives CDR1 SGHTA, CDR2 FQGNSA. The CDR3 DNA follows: TGTGCCAGCAGCCGGGGACTAACCTACGAGCAGTACTTC. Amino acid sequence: CASSRGLTYEQYF.

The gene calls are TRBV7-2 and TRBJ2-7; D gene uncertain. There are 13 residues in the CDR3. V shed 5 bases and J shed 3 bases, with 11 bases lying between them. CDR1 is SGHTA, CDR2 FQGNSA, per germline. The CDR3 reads CASSLGRSYEQYF. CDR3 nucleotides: TGTGCCAGCAGCCTAGGACGGAGCTACGAGCAGTACTTC.

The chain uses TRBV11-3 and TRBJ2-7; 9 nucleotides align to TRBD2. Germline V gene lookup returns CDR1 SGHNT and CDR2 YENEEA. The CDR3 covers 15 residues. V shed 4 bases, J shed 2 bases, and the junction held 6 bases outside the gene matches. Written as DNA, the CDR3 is TGTGCCAGCAGCTCCGGACTAGCGACCACCTACGAGCAGTACTTC. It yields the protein CASSSGLATTYEQYF.

CDR3 nucleotides: TGTGCCAGCAGCTTAGTAGATGGGAGTTATACGCAGTATTTT. It translates to CASSLVDGSYTQYF. The rearrangement uses TRBV11-2 and TRBJ2-3; D may be TRBD2 (5 bases). Trimming pared 1 base from V and 7 bases from J, leaving 12 bases between. The CDR3 covers 14 residues. Germline CDR1 SGHAT, CDR2 FQNNGV.

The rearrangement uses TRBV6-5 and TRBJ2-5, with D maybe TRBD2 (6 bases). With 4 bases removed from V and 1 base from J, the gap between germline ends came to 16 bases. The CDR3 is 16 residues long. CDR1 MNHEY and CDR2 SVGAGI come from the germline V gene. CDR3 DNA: TGTGCCAGCAGTTCGGGGAGGAGGACGGTCCAAGAGACCCAGTACTTC. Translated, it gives CASSSGRRTVQETQYF.

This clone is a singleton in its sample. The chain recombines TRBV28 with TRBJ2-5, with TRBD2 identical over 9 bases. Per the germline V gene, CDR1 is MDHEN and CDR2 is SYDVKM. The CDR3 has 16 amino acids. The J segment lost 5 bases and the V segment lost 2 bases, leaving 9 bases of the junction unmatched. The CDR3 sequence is CASSLAGGLRTETQYF. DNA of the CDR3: TGTGCCAGCAGTTTAGCGGGAGGGCTTAGAACGGAGACCCAGTACTTC.

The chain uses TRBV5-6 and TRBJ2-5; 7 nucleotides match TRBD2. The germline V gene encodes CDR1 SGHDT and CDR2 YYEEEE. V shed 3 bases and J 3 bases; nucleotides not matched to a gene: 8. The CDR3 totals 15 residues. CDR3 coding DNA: TGTGCCAGCAGCTGGAACTCGGGACTAAAAGAGACCCAGTACTTC. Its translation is CASSWNSGLKETQYF.

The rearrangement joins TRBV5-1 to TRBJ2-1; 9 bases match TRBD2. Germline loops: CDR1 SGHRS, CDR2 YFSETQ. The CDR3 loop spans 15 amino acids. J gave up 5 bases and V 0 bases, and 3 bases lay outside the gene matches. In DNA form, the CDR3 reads TGCGCCAGCAGCTTGGTACGCGGGAGGGACAATGAGCAGTTCTTC. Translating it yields CASSLVRGRDNEQFF.

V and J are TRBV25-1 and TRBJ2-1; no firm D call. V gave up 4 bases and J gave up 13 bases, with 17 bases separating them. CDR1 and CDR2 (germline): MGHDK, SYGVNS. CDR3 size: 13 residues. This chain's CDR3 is CASSVGSSLPQFF. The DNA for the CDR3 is TGTGCCAGCAGTGTGGGCAGCTCCCTCCCACAGTTCTTC.

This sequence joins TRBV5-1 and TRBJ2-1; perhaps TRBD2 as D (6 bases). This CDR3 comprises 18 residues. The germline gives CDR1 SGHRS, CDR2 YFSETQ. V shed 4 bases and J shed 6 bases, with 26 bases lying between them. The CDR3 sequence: CASSPNPYPGLRGNEQFF. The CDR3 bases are TGCGCCAGCAGCCCAAACCCCTACCCGGGACTTCGGGGCAATGAGCAGTTCTTC.